This T cell receptor (beta chain) was recorded in a study of T cell responses to AZD1222 COVID-19 vaccine. The CDR3 is 14 residues long. The germline gives CDR1 MNHEY, CDR2 SMNVEV (reference sequence). V was trimmed by 6 bases and J by 7 bases, leaving 13 bases between them. With respect to this clone: Its cognate antigen is unknown.

TCRdb's copy holds only in-frame clones and misses some; the assay was immunoSEQ multiplex PCR. This repertoire shows 150,000 to 200,000 clones, 90% found once; its top ten account for around 3%. General study results and limits: Reports say nearly half of spike-specific TCRs go after unmutated variant regions.

The sequencing used peripheral blood, collected on day 0 of AZD1222 vaccination. V gene TRBV27 combines with J gene TRBJ1-6; perhaps TRBD1 as D (5 bases). The TCR comes from an adult in good health. The DNA for the CDR3 is TGTGCCAGCAGACCCGCAGGGTGGAATTCACCCCTCCACTTT. It encodes CASRPAGWNSPLHF.